This T cell receptor beta chain originates from a study of T cells after yellow fever vaccination. Across the study: For low cell numbers, libraries were made with SMART-Seq v4 Ultra Low Input.

Via MiXCR, TCRdb re-called the 5' RACE reads, giving one row per CDR3 protein. The data show fewer than 450,000 distinct CDR3 sequences, about 4% seen once. Study-wide findings and caveats: Only a minor proportion of clonotypes was detected across both CD4 and CD8 compartments. The booster saw the reappearance of most primary-vaccination clones (roughly 96% CD4, almost 90% CD8).

This clonotype was observed at least ten times. Antigen: not known. The input for sequencing was PBMCs, taken 5 days after the yellow fever booster vaccination. The sequence was collected from a man between 18 and 35 years old who received the YFV17D yellow fever vaccine.

This CDR3 reads CASSLRRADTQYF. The CDR3 DNA reads as TGTGCCAGCAGCTTACGACGCGCGGATACGCAGTATTTT. The chain joins TRBV7-9 to TRBJ2-3; D is ambiguous. CDR1 is SEHNR and CDR2 is FQNEAQ in the germline V gene (reference sequence). V gave up 2 bases and J gave up 6 bases, with 9 bases separating them. There are 13 residues in the CDR3.